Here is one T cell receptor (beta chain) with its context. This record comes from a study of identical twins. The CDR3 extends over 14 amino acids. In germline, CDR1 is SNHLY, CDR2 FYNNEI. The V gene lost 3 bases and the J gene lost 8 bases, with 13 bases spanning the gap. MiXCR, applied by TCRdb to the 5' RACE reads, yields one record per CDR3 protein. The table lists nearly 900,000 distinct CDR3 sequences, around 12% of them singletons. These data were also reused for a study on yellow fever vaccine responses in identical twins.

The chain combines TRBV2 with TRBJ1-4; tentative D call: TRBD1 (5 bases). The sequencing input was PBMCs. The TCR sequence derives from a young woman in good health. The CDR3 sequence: CASSDGGIREKLFF. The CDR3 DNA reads TGTGCCAGCAGTGATGGGGGAATAAGGGAAAAACTGTTTTTT.